Listed below are T cell receptor beta chains from one sample, sequenced in a study of T cell repertoires in cytomegalovirus infection. Their cognate antigens are unknown. TCRdb redid the calling of the reads with MiXCR, one entry per CDR3 protein. The table shows around 900,000 distinct CDR3 sequences, with more than 25% occurring only once. Sequenced here: cultured CD8+ T cells from PBMCs, sampled from culture after CMV antigen stimulation. The origin of the receptors is a human donor in good health (CMV status not recorded). Some clones in this sample may be carry-over from other donors' samples. The CDR3 runs from the conserved cysteine through the conserved F or W. Fields, in order: V gene, clone size, J gene, D gene, CDR3 protein, CDR3 DNA. The D gene is left open where the match is weak. Clone size is shown for a subset of rows, as once, few, many or a class of expanded clone.

V gene: TRBV20-1
clone size: -
J gene: TRBJ2-7
D gene: -
CDR3 protein: CSARRTGDYEQYF
CDR3 DNA: TGCAGTGCTAGAAGAACAGGAGACTACGAGCAGTACTTC

V gene: TRBV2
clone size: few
J gene: TRBJ2-2
D gene: TRBD2
CDR3 protein: CASWGGDTGELFF
CDR3 DNA: TGTGCCAGCTGGGGGGGGGACACCGGGGAGCTGTTTTTT

V gene: TRBV7-9
clone size: -
J gene: TRBJ2-7
D gene: TRBD1
CDR3 protein: CASSLAWQGADDCEQYF
CDR3 DNA: TGTGCCAGCAGCTTAGCGTGGCAGGGGGCTGACGATTGCGAGCAGTACTTC

V gene: TRBV7-3
clone size: -
J gene: TRBJ2-5
D gene: -
CDR3 protein: CASSTGPSQETQYF
CDR3 DNA: TGTGCCAGCAGCACGGGACCTTCACAAGAGACCCAGTACTTC

V gene: TRBV2
clone size: -
J gene: TRBJ2-3
D gene: TRBD1
CDR3 protein: CASGRQGMGYLDTQYF
CDR3 DNA: TGTGCCAGCGGACGACAGGGTATGGGGTACTTAGATACGCAGTATTTT

V gene: TRBV11-2
clone size: many
J gene: TRBJ1-1
D gene: -
CDR3 protein: CASSSQGPVNTEAFF
CDR3 DNA: TGTGCCAGCAGCTCCCAGGGTCCGGTGAACACTGAAGCTTTCTTT

V gene: TRBV2
clone size: -
J gene: TRBJ1-5
D gene: TRBD1
CDR3 protein: CASSDEFRGRSNKPQHF
CDR3 DNA: TGTGCCAGCAGTGACGAGTTCAGGGGGCGTAGCAATAAGCCCCAGCATTTT

V gene: TRBV6-2/TRBV6-3
clone size: few
J gene: TRBJ1-6
D gene: TRBD1
CDR3 protein: CASSWAGGAWDSPLHF
CDR3 DNA: TGTGCCAGCAGTTGGGCAGGGGGCGCTTGGGATTCACCCCTCCACTTT

V gene: TRBV7-6
clone size: few
J gene: TRBJ2-7
D gene: TRBD1
CDR3 protein: CASSLAGGGLNEQYF
CDR3 DNA: TGTGCCAGCAGCTTGGCAGGGGGCGGATTGAACGAGCAGTACTTC

V gene: TRBV27
clone size: -
J gene: TRBJ2-3
D gene: TRBD1
CDR3 protein: CASQGQGVGTDTQYF
CDR3 DNA: TGTGCCAGCCAGGGACAGGGGGTGGGCACAGATACGCAGTATTTT

V gene: TRBV6-5
clone size: -
J gene: TRBJ2-1
D gene: -
CDR3 protein: CASGVEQFF
CDR3 DNA: TGTGCCAGCGGGGTTGAGCAGTTCTTC

V gene: TRBV5-6
clone size: -
J gene: TRBJ1-1
D gene: TRBD1
CDR3 protein: CASSWGDRVTFF
CDR3 DNA: TGTGCCAGCTCCTGGGGAGACAGGGTTACTTTCTTT

V gene: TRBV19
clone size: few
J gene: TRBJ2-5
D gene: -
CDR3 protein: CASSLATRETQYF
CDR3 DNA: TGTGCCAGTAGTTTGGCCACCAGGGAGACCCAGTACTTC

V gene: TRBV2
clone size: -
J gene: TRBJ1-2
D gene: TRBD1
CDR3 protein: CASSEWGQGLYNYGYTF
CDR3 DNA: TGTGCCAGCAGTGAATGGGGACAGGGGCTCTATAACTATGGCTACACCTTC

V gene: TRBV7-6
clone size: -
J gene: TRBJ2-1
D gene: -
CDR3 protein: CASSLVPPGGFF
CDR3 DNA: TGTGCCAGCAGCTTAGTCCCACCCGGGGGGTTCTTC

V gene: TRBV6-5
clone size: -
J gene: TRBJ2-1
D gene: TRBD2
CDR3 protein: CASSYPSGGGFYEQFF
CDR3 DNA: TGTGCCAGCAGTTACCCTAGCGGGGGGGGCTTTTATGAGCAGTTCTTC

V gene: TRBV11-2
clone size: few
J gene: TRBJ2-3
D gene: -
CDR3 protein: CASSPRAFSTDTQYF
CDR3 DNA: TGTGCCAGCAGCCCCCGGGCCTTCAGCACAGATACGCAGTATTTT

V gene: TRBV24-1
clone size: -
J gene: TRBJ2-3
D gene: TRBD2
CDR3 protein: CVTSDPAGGLGDTQYF
CDR3 DNA: TGTGTCACCAGTGATCCAGCGGGGGGGCTTGGAGATACGCAGTATTTT

V gene: TRBV4-2
clone size: -
J gene: TRBJ1-5
D gene: -
CDR3 protein: CASGDGSNQPQHF
CDR3 DNA: TGTGCCAGCGGAGATGGGAGCAATCAGCCCCAGCATTTT

V gene: TRBV18
clone size: -
J gene: TRBJ2-3
D gene: -
CDR3 protein: CASSPESLSPDTQYF
CDR3 DNA: TGTGCCAGCTCACCAGAGTCTCTGTCACCAGATACGCAGTATTTT

V gene: TRBV7-9
clone size: -
J gene: TRBJ1-3
D gene: -
CDR3 protein: CASSTDSSSGNTIYF
CDR3 DNA: TGTGCCAGCAGCACCGACAGCTCCTCTGGAAACACCATATATTTT

V gene: TRBV25-1
clone size: many
J gene: TRBJ2-3
D gene: -
CDR3 protein: CASSGTGTDTQYF
CDR3 DNA: TGTGCCAGCAGTGGGACAGGCACAGATACGCAGTATTTT

V gene: TRBV6-1
clone size: few
J gene: TRBJ2-1
D gene: TRBD1
CDR3 protein: CASSKVPQGAYNEQFF
CDR3 DNA: TGTGCCAGCAGTAAAGTCCCCCAGGGGGCCTACAATGAGCAGTTCTTC

V gene: TRBV7-6
clone size: few
J gene: TRBJ1-5
D gene: TRBD1
CDR3 protein: CASSAQGGNQPQHF
CDR3 DNA: TGTGCCAGCAGCGCACAGGGGGGGAATCAGCCCCAGCATTTT

V gene: TRBV15
clone size: -
J gene: TRBJ2-7
D gene: -
CDR3 protein: CATSWTGSYEQYF
CDR3 DNA: TGTGCCACCAGTTGGACTGGTTCCTACGAGCAGTACTTC

V gene: TRBV25-1
clone size: -
J gene: TRBJ2-2
D gene: TRBD1
CDR3 protein: CASSELWTGNTGELFF
CDR3 DNA: TGTGCCAGCAGTGAACTCTGGACAGGGAACACCGGGGAGCTGTTTTTT

V gene: TRBV10-3
clone size: -
J gene: TRBJ1-2
D gene: -
CDR3 protein: CAIKNGRPDYGYTF
CDR3 DNA: TGTGCCATCAAGAACGGGCGCCCAGACTATGGCTACACCTTC

V gene: TRBV7-2
clone size: many
J gene: TRBJ1-2
D gene: TRBD1
CDR3 protein: CASSLGQGSPNYGYTF
CDR3 DNA: TGTGCCAGCAGCTTGGGACAGGGGAGTCCTAACTATGGCTACACCTTC

V gene: TRBV7-6
clone size: many
J gene: TRBJ2-3
D gene: -
CDR3 protein: CASSSLASPTDTQYF
CDR3 DNA: TGTGCCAGCAGCTCGTTAGCGAGCCCCACAGATACGCAGTATTTT

V gene: TRBV4-3
clone size: -
J gene: TRBJ2-1
D gene: -
CDR3 protein: CASSQVVAAPGSQLF
CDR3 DNA: TGCGCCAGCAGCCAAGTTGTAGCAGCACCGGGATCGCAGCTCTTC

V gene: TRBV11-2
clone size: -
J gene: TRBJ2-4
D gene: -
CDR3 protein: CASSFRLQARKNIQYF
CDR3 DNA: TGTGCCAGCAGTTTTAGGCTACAGGCAAGAAAAAACATTCAGTACTTC

V gene: TRBV12-5
clone size: many
J gene: TRBJ1-6
D gene: TRBD1
CDR3 protein: CASGFTTGGNSPLHF
CDR3 DNA: TGTGCTAGTGGTTTCACGACAGGGGGTAATTCACCCCTCCACTTT

V gene: TRBV4-1
clone size: few
J gene: TRBJ1-6
D gene: -
CDR3 protein: CASSQRDERRPPLHF
CDR3 DNA: TGCGCCAGCAGCCAGCGGGACGAGCGCAGGCCACCCCTCCACTTT

V gene: TRBV6-8
clone size: -
J gene: TRBJ2-3
D gene: TRBD1
CDR3 protein: CASSYRTGYTDTQYF
CDR3 DNA: TGTGCCAGCAGTTACCGGACAGGTTACACAGATACGCAGTATTTT

V gene: TRBV6-1
clone size: many
J gene: TRBJ2-5
D gene: TRBD1
CDR3 protein: CASKNRGRHETQYF
CDR3 DNA: TGTGCCAGCAAAAACAGGGGTCGGCACGAGACCCAGTACTTC

V gene: TRBV29-1
clone size: -
J gene: TRBJ2-7
D gene: -
CDR3 protein: CSVEGSGDDYEQYF
CDR3 DNA: TGCAGCGTTGAAGGGTCAGGGGATGACTACGAGCAGTACTTC

V gene: TRBV6-1
clone size: few
J gene: TRBJ2-7
D gene: -
CDR3 protein: CASWGPPSSYEQYF
CDR3 DNA: TGTGCCAGTTGGGGACCACCGAGCTCCTACGAGCAGTACTTC

V gene: TRBV7-6
clone size: few
J gene: TRBJ2-1
D gene: TRBD2
CDR3 protein: CASSFVVAGISDEQFF
CDR3 DNA: TGTGCCAGCAGCTTCGTAGTAGCGGGGATTTCGGATGAGCAGTTCTTC

V gene: TRBV11-2
clone size: -
J gene: TRBJ1-1
D gene: -
CDR3 protein: CASSRSTGHEAFF
CDR3 DNA: TGTGCCAGCAGCCGCTCGACAGGACACGAAGCTTTCTTT

V gene: TRBV2
clone size: few
J gene: TRBJ2-3
D gene: -
CDR3 protein: CASSPGTAQDTQYF
CDR3 DNA: TGTGCCAGCAGCCCCGGGACTGCCCAAGATACGCAGTATTTT

V gene: TRBV6-6
clone size: few
J gene: TRBJ2-2
D gene: TRBD2
CDR3 protein: CASSYGSGRNTGELFF
CDR3 DNA: TGTGCCAGCAGTTACGGAAGCGGGAGGAACACCGGGGAGCTGTTTTTT